This T cell receptor (beta chain) was identified in a study of shared clonotypes between healthy human individuals. Cells designated naive CD8 were CD45RO-negative and were positively selected for CCR7, with terminally differentiated effector memory CD45RA+ cells excluded. Measured with immunoSEQ multiplex PCR; TCRdb has only the in-frame clones, and not every one. The top ten clones hold roughly 1.7% of a sample with roughly 2.1 million clones, 85% to 95% of them seen once. To note about this clone: Its target is unknown.

Study-wide results and limits: Clonotype sharing among donors likely depends on sequencing depth. Naive CD4 clonotypes were shared across several donors at about 5.3%.

This sequence was found in a man aged 18 to 30 in good health. Some clones in this sample may be carry-over from other donors' samples. Sequencing was performed on naive CD8+ T cells from PBMCs.

The CDR3 here is CASSLWTSGRDTQYF. The CDR3 DNA sequence: TGTGCCAGCAGCTTGTGGACTAGCGGGAGAGATACGCAGTATTTT. J is TRBJ2-3 and V is TRBV5-4; the match to TRBD2 covers 13 bases. V shed 1 base, J shed 5 bases, and the junction held 1 base outside the gene matches. Germline CDR1 and CDR2: SGHNT and YYREEE (reference sequence). This CDR3 is built from 15 residues.